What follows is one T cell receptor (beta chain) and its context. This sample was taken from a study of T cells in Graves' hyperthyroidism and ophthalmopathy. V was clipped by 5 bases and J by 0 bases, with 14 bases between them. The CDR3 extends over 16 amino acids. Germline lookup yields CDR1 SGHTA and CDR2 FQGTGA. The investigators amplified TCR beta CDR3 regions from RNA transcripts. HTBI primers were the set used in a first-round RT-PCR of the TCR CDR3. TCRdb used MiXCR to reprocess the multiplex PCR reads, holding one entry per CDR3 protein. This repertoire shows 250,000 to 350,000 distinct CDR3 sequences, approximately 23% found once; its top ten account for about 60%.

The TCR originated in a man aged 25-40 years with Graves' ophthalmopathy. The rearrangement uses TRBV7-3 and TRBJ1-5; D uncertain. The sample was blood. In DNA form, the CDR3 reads TGTGCCAGCAGCCCCCCTCTACGGTATAGCAATCAGCCCCAGCATTTT. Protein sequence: CASSPPLRYSNQPQHF. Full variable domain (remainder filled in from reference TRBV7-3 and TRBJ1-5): GAGVSQTPSNKVTEKGKYVELRCDPISGHTALYWYRQSLGQGPEFLIYFQGTGAADDSGLPNDRFFAVRPEGSVSTLKIQRTERGDSAVYLCASSPPLRYSNQPQHFGDGTRLSIL.